This T cell receptor beta chain was observed in a study of early T cells in non-severe SARS-CoV-2 infection. Study-level background: Chains from this unsorted whole-blood bulk RNA could not be paired.

Trimming cost V 4 bases and J 3 bases; bases outside gene matches: 15. The CDR3 consists of 19 residues. Germline V gene lookup returns CDR1 SEHNR and CDR2 FQNEAQ (reference sequence). MiXCR was run by TCRdb on the 5' RACE reads, yielding one entry per CDR3 protein. The sample includes tens of thousands of distinct CDR3 sequences, 15% of them seen just once. The specimen sequenced was whole blood. This sequence originates from an adult who was a healthcare worker with PCR-confirmed SARS-CoV-2 infection or an uninfected control (not recorded which). The V and J genes are TRBV7-9 and TRBJ2-1; 10 bases are shared with TRBD1. The CDR3 DNA reads TGTGCCAGCAGCTCAAACCGGGACAGGGGCCTGGGCAGCTACAATGAGCAGTTCTTC. Protein sequence: CASSSNRDRGLGSYNEQFF.